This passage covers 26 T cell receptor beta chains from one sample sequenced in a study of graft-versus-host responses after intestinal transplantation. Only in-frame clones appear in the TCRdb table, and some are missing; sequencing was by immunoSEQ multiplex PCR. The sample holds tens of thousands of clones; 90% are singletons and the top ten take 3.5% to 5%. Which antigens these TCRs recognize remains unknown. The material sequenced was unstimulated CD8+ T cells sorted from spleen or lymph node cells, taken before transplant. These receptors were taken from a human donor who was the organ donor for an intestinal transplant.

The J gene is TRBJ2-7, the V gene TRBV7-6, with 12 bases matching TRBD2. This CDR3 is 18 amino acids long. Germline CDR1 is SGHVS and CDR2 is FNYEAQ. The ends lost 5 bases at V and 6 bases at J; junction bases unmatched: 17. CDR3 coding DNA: TGTGCCAGCAGCCCCTTAACCCCTCTAGCGGGGGGGCCCAGCGAGCAGTACGTC. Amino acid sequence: CASSPLTPLAGGPSEQYV.

CDR3 loop: CASSPVQGLANEQFF. The CDR3 nucleotides read TGTGCCAGCAGCCCTGTCCAGGGACTAGCAAATGAGCAGTTCTTC. The chain employs TRBV7-6 and TRBJ2-1; TRBD2 agrees at 9 bases. Germline CDR1 reads SGHVS; CDR2 reads FNYEAQ. With 5 bases clipped from V and 7 bases from J, the junction kept 9 bases outside the gene matches. CDR3 length: 15 amino acids.

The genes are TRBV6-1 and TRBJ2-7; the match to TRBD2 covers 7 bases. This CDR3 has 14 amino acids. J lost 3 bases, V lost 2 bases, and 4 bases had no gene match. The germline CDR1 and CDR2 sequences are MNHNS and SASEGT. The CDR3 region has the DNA TGTGCCAGCAGTGAACAAGGCGGGGGCTACGAGCAGTACGTC. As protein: CASSEQGGGYEQYV.

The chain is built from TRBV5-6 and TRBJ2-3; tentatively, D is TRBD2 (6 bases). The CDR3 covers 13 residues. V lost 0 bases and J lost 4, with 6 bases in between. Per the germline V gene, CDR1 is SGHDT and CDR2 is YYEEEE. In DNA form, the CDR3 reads TGTGCCAGCAGCTTGGGGAGGGCAGATACGCAGTATTTT. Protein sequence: CASSLGRADTQYF.

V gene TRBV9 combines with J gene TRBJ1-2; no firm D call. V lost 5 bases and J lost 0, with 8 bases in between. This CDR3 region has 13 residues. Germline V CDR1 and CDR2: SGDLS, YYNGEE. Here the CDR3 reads CASSPRPNYGYTF. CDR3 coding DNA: TGTGCCAGCAGTCCGCGGCCTAACTATGGCTACACCTTC. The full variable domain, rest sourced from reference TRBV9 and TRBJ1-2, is DSGVTQTPKHLITATGQRVTLRCSPRSGDLSVYWYQQSLDQGLQFLIQYYNGEERAKGNILERFSAQQFPDLHSELNLSSLELGDSALYFCASSPRPNYGYTFGSGTRLTVV.

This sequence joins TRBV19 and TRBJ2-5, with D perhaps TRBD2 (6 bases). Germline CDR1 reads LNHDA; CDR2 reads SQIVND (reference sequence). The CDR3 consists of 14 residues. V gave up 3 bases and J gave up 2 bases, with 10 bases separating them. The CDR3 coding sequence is TGTGCCAGTAGTATTTACGGGGGACAAGAGACCCAGTACTTC. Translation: CASSIYGGQETQYF. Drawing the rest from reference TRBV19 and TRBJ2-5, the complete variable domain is DGGITQSPKYLFRKEGQNVTLSCEQNLNHDAMYWYRQDPGQGLRLIYYSQIVNDFQKGDIAEGYSVSREKKESFPLTVTSAQKNPTAFYLCASSIYGGQETQYFGPGTRLLVL.

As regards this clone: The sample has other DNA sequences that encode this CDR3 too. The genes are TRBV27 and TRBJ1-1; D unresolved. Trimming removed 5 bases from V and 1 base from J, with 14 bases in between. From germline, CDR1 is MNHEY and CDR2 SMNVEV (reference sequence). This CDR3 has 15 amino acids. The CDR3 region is CASSDTPVGNTEAFF. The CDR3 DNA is TGTGCCAGCAGTGATACCCCGGTCGGGAACACTGAAGCTTTCTTT.

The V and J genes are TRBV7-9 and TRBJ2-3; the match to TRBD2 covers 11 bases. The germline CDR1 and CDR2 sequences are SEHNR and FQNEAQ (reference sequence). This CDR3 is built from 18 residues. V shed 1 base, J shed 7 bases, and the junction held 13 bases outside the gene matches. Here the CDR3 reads CASSLVDLAGGMLNTQYF. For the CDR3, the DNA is TGTGCCAGCAGCTTAGTCGATCTAGCGGGGGGCATGTTGAATACGCAGTATTTT.

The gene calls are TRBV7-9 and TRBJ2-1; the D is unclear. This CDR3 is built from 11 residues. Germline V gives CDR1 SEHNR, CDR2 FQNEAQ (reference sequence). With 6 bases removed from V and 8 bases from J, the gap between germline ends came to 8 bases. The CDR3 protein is CASSLTDEQFF. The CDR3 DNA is TGTGCCAGCAGTTTAACGGATGAGCAGTTCTTC.

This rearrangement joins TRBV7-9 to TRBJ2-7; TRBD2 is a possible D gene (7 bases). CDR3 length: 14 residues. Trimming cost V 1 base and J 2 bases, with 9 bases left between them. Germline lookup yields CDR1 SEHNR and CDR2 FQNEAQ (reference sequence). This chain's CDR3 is CASSLGGGAYEQYV. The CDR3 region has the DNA TGTGCCAGCAGCTTAGGGGGGGGCGCCTACGAGCAGTACGTC.

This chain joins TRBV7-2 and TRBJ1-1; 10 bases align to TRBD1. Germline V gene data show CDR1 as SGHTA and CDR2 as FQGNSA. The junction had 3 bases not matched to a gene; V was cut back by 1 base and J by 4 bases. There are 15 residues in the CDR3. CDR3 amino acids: CASSLGTGGGTEAFF. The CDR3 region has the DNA TGTGCCAGCAGCTTAGGGACAGGGGGTGGCACTGAAGCTTTCTTT.

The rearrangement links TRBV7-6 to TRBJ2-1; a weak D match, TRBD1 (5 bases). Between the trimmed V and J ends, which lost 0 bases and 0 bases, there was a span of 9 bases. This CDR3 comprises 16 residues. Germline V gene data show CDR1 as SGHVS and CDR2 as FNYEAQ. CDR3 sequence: CASSLASGNSYNEQFF. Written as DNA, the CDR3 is TGTGCCAGCAGCTTAGCCTCAGGGAACTCCTACAATGAGCAGTTCTTC.

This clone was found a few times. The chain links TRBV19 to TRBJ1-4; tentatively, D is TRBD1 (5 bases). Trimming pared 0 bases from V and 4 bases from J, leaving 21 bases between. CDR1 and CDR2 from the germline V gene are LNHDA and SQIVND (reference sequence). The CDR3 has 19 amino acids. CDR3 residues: CASSIDLETGTSFNEKLFF. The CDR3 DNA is TGTGCCAGTAGTATAGATCTAGAGACCGGGACTTCCTTTAATGAAAAACTGTTTTTT.

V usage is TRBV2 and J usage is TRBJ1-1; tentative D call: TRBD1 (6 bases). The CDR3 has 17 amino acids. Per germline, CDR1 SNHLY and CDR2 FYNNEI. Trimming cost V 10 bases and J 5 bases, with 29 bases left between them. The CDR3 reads CATLLYSPGTKGTEAFF. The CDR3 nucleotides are TGTGCCACCCTTCTTTATTCTCCAGGGACAAAGGGGACTGAAGCTTTCTTT.

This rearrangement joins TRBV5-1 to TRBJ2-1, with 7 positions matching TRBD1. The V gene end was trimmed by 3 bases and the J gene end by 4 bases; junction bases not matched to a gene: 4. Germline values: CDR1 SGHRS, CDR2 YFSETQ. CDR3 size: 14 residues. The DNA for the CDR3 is TGCGCCAGCAGCTCACAGGGGAATTACAATGAGCAGTTCTTC. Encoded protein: CASSSQGNYNEQFF.

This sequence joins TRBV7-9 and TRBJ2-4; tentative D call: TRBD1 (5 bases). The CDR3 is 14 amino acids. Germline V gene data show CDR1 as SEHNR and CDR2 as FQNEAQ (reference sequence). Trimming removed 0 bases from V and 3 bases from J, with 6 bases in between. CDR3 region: CASSLAQGKNIQYF. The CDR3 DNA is TGTGCCAGCAGCTTAGCCCAGGGCAAAAACATTCAGTACTTC.

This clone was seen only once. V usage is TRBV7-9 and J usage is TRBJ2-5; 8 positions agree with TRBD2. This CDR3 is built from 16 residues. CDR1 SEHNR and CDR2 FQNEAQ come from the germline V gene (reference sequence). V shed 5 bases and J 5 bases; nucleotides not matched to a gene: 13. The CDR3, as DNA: TGTGCCAGCAGCCAAACCCAGCGGGGGCCGGGGGAGACCCAGTACTTC. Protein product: CASSQTQRGPGETQYF.

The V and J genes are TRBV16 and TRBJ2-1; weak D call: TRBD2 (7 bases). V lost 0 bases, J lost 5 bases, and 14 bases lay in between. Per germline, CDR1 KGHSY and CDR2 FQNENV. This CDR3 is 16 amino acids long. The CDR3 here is CASSQSPGGADNEQFF. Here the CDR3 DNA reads TGTGCCAGCAGCCAATCACCGGGGGGCGCGGACAATGAGCAGTTCTTC. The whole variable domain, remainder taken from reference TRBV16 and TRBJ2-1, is GEEVAQTPKHLVRGEGQKAKLYCAPIKGHSYVFWYQQVLKNEFKFLISFQNENVFDETGMPKERFSAKCLPNSPCSLEIQATKLEDSAVYFCASSQSPGGADNEQFFGPGTRLTVL.

The CDR3 sequence is CASSPLGGVREAFF. For the CDR3, the DNA is TGCGCCAGCAGCCCCCTCGGAGGGGTCCGTGAAGCTTTCTTT. The J gene is TRBJ1-1, the V gene TRBV4-1, with a weak D call TRBD1 (5 bases). V shed 4 bases and J shed 7 bases, with 16 bases lying between them. Germline lookup yields CDR1 MGHRA and CDR2 YSYEKL. The CDR3 is made up of 14 amino acids.

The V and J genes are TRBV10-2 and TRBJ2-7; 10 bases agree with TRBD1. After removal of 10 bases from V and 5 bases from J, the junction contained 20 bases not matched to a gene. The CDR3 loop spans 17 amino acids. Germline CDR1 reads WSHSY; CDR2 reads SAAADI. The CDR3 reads CATIGSTPGQGSHEQYV. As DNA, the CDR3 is TGCGCCACCATAGGATCTACCCCGGGACAGGGGTCCCACGAGCAGTACGTC.

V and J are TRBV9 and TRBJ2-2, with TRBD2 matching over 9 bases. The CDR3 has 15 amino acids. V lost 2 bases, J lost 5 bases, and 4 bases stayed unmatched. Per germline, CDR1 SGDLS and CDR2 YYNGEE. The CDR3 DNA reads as TGTGCCAGCAGCGTGAGCGGGGGGTATACCGGGGAGCTGTTTTTT. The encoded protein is CASSVSGGYTGELFF.

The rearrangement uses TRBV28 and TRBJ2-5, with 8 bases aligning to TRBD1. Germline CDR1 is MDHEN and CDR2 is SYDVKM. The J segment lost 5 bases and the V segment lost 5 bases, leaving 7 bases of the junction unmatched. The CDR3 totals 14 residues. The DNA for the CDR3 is TGTGCCAGCAGTACCTACAGGGGGGTCGAGACCCAGTACTTC. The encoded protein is CASSTYRGVETQYF. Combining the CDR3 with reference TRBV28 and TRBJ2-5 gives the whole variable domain DVKVTQSSRYLVKRTGEKVFLECVQDMDHENMFWYRQDPGLGLRLIYFSYDVKMKEKGDIPEGYSVSREKKERFSLILESASTNQTSMYLCASSTYRGVETQYFGPGTRLLVL.

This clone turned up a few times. The CDR3 DNA is TGTGCCAGCAGCTTAGGTCTAGCGGGGGGAGAGACCCAGTACTTC. Translating gives CASSLGLAGGETQYF. The chain uses TRBV11-2 and TRBJ2-5; 11 bases match TRBD2. Per germline, CDR1 SGHAT and CDR2 FQNNGV. CDR3 size: 15 residues. Trimming took 1 base from V and 4 from J; bases not matched to a gene: 2. The full variable domain, rest sourced from reference TRBV11-2 and TRBJ2-5, is EAGVAQSPRYKIIEKRQSVAFWCNPISGHATLYWYQQILGQGPKLLIQFQNNGVVDDSQLPKDRFSAERLKGVDSTLKIQPAKLEDSAVYLCASSLGLAGGETQYFGPGTRLLVL.

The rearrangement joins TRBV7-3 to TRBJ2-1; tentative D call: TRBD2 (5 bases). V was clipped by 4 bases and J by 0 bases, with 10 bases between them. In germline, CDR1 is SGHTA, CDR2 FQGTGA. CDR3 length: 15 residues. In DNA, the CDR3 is TGTGCCAGCAGCTACATGGGGAGCTCCTACAATGAGCAGTTCTTC. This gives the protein CASSYMGSSYNEQFF.

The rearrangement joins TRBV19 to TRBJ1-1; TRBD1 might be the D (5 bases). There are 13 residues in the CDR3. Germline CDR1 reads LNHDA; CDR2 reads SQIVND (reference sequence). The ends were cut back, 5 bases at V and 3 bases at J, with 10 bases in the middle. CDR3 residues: CASSQGGHTEAFF. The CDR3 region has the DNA TGTGCCAGTAGTCAGGGCGGACACACTGAAGCTTTCTTT.

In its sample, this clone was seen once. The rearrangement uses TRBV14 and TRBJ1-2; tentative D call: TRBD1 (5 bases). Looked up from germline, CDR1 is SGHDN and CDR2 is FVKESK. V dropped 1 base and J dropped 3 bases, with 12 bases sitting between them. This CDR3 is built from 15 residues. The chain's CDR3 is CASSQVTATYYGYTF. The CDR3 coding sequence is TGTGCCAGCAGCCAAGTGACAGCCACCTACTATGGCTACACCTTC.